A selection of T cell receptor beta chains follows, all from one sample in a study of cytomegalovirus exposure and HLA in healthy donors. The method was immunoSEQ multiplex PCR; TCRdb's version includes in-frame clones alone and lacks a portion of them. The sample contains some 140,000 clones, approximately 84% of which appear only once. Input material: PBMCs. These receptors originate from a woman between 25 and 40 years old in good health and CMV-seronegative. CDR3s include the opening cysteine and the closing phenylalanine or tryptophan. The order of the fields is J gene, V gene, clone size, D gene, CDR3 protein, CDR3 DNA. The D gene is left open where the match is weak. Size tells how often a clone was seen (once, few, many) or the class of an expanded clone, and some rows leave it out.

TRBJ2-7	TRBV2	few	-	CASSVGRDYEQYF	TGTGCCAGCAGTGTTGGGCGGGACTACGAGCAGTACTTC
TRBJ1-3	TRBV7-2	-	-	CASSPEGAGNTIYF	TGTGCCAGCAGCCCTGAAGGGGCTGGAAACACCATATATTTT
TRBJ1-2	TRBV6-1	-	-	CASSEVGPYYGYTF	TGTGCCAGCAGTGAAGTTGGCCCATACTATGGCTACACCTTC
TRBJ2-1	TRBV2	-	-	CASSGFAGPYNEQFF	TGTGCCAGCAGTGGGTTCGCGGGGCCGTACAATGAGCAGTTCTTC
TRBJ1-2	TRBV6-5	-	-	CASWRDFNYGYTF	TGTGCCAGCTGGAGGGATTTTAACTATGGCTACACCTTC
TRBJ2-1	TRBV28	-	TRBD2	CASSSLAGGLNEQFF	TGTGCCAGCAGTTCCCTAGCGGGGGGGCTTAATGAGCAGTTCTTC
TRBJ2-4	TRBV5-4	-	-	CASSSGGAKNIQYF	TGTGCCAGCAGCTCTGGGGGGGCCAAAAACATTCAGTACTTC
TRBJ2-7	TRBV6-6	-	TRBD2	CASSYERGPYEQYF	TGTGCCAGCAGTTATGAGCGGGGACCCTACGAGCAGTACTTC
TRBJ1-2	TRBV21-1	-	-	CASSKGDRVDYGYTF	TGTGCCAGCAGCAAAGGTGACAGGGTTGACTATGGCTACACCTTC
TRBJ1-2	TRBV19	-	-	CASSMGGTYTNYGYTF	TGTGCCAGTAGTATGGGAGGGACTTATACTAACTATGGCTACACCTTC
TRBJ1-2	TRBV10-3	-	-	CAITAGDGYTF	TGTGCCATCACGGCAGGTGATGGCTACACCTTC
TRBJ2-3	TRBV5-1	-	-	CASSGVLSADTQYF	TGCGCCAGCTCAGGGGTACTTTCGGCTGATACGCAGTATTTT
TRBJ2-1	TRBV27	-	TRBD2	CASGRGGSYNEQFF	TGTGCCAGCGGGCGGGGGGGCTCCTACAATGAGCAGTTCTTC
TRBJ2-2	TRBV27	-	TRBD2	CASSSGGAGELFF	TGTGCCAGCAGTAGCGGGGGCGCCGGGGAGCTGTTTTTT
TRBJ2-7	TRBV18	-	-	CASSPDSIVNEQYF	TGTGCCAGCTCCCCGGACAGTATAGTTAACGAGCAGTACTTC
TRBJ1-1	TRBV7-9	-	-	CASSLAQGLDTEAFF	TGTGCCAGCAGCTTAGCGCAGGGTCTGGACACTGAAGCTTTCTTT
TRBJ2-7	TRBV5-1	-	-	CASSLGAEQYF	TGCGCCAGCAGCTTGGGGGCGGAGCAGTACTTC
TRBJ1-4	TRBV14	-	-	CASSLTGTHEKLFF	TGTGCCAGCAGCCTTACCGGGACTCATGAAAAACTGTTTTTT
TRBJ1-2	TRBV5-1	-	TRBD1	CASSYTGTGLYGYTF	TGCGCCAGCAGCTATACCGGGACAGGGTTATATGGCTACACCTTC
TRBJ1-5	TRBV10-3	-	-	CAISESGDPQHF	TGTGCCATCAGTGAGTCCGGGGATCCCCAGCATTTT
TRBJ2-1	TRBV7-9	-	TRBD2	CASSIRLSGETYNEQFF	TGTGCCAGCAGCATACGTCTCAGCGGGGAGACCTACAATGAGCAGTTCTTC
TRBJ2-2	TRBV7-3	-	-	CASSRGLSAGELFF	TGTGCCAGCAGCCGGGGGTTGTCGGCCGGGGAGCTGTTTTTT
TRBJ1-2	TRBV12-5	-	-	CASGFGRNYGYTF	TGTGCTAGTGGTTTCGGGAGAAACTATGGCTACACCTTC
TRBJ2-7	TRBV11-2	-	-	CASSVGTLYEQYF	TGTGCCAGCAGCGTCGGGACATTATACGAGCAGTACTTC
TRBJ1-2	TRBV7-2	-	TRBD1	CASSPRTGLLNGYTF	TGTGCCAGCAGCCCACGGACAGGGCTATTAAATGGCTACACCTTC
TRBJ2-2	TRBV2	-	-	CASRRESGTGELFF	TGTGCCAGCAGGAGGGAAAGCGGCACCGGGGAGCTGTTTTTT
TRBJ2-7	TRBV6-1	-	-	CASMLIGGDYEQYF	TGTGCCAGCATGCTTATCGGCGGAGACTACGAGCAGTACTTC
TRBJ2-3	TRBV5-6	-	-	CASSLEGMQYF	TGTGCCAGCAGCTTGGAGGGGATGCAGTATTTT